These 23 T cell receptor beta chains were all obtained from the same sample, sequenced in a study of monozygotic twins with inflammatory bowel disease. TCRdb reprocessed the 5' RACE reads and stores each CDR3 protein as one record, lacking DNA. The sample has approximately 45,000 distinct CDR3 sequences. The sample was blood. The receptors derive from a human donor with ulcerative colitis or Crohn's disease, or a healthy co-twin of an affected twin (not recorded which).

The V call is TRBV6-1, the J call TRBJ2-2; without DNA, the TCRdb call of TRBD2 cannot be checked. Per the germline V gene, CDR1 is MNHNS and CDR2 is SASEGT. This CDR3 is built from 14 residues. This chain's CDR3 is CASRTAGGTGELFF.

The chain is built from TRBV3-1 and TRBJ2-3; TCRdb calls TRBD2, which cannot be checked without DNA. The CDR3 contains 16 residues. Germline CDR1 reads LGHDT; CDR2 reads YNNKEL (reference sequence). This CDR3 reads CASSDQLAGGGVTQYF.

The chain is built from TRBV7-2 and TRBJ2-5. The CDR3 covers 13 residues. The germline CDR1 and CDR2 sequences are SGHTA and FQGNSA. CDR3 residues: CASSFLGSETQYF.

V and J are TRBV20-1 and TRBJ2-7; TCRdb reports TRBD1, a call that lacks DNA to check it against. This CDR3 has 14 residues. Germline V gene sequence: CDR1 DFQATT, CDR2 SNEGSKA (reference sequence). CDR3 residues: CSAIIPTARYEQYF.

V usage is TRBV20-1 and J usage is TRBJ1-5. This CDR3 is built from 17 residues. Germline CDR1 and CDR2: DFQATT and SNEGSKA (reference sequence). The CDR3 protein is CSARVARAPYSNQPQHF.

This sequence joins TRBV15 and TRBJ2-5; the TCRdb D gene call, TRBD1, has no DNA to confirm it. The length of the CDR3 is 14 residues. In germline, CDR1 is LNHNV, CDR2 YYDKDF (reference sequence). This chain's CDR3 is CATSRAGSGGAQYF.

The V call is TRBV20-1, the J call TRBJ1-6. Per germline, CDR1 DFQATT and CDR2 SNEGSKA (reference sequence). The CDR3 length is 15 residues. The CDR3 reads CSAREGGRSYPPLHF.

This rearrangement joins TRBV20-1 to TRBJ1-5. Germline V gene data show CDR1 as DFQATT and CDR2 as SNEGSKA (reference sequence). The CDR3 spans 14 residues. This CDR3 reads CSASAGRGNQPQHF.

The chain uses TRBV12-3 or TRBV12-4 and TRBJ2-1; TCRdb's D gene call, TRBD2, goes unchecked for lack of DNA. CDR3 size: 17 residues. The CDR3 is CASSRTSGGRSYNEQFF.

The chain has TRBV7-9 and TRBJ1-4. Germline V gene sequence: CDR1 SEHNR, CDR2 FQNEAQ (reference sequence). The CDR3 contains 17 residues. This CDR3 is CASSLGLPDTRGEKLFF.

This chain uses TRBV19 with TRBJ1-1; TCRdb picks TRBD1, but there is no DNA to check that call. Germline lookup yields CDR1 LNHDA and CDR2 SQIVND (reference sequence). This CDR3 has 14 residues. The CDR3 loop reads CASSIAGGYAEAFF.

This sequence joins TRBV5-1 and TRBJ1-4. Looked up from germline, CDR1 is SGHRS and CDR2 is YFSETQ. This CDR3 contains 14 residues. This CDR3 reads CASSLDPGLEKLFF.

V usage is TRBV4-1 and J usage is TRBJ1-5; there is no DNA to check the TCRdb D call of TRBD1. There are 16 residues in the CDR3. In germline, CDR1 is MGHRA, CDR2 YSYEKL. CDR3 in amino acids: CASSQGTGFGNQPQHF.

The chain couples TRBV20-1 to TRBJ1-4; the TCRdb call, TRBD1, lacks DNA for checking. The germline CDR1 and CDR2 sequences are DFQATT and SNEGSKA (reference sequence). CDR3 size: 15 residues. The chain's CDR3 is CSAPPGGEVSGKLFF.

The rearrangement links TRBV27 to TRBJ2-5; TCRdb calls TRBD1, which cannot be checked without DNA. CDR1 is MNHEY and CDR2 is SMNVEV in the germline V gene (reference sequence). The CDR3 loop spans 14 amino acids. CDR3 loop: CASSLLGGEETQYF.

The CDR3 loop is CSVPSGENEKLFF. The chain carries TRBV20-1 and TRBJ1-4; TCRdb calls TRBD1, which cannot be checked without DNA. The CDR3 extends over 13 amino acids. Germline CDR1 DFQATT, CDR2 SNEGSKA (reference sequence).

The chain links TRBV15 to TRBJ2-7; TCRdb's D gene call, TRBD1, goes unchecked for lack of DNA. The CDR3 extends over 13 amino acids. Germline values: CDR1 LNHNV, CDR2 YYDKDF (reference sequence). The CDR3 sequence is CATSMDRPYEQYF.

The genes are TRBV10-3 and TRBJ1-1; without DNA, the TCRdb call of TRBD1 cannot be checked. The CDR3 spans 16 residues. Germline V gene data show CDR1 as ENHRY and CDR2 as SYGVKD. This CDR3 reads CAISAHRSSMNTEAFF.

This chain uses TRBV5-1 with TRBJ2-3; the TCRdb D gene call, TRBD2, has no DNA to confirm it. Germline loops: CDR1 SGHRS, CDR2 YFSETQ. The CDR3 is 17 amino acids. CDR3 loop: CASSGGLAGKGTDTQYF.

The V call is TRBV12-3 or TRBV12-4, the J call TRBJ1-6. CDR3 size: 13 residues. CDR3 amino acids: CASSSRRNSPLHF.

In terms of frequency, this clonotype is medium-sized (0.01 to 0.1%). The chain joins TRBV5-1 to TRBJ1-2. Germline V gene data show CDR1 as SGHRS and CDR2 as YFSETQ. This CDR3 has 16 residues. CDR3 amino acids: CASSPGGMRSLDGYTF.

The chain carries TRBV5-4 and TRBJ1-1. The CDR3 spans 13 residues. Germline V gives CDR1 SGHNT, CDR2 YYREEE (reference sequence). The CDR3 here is CASKEAPNTEAFF.

The CDR3: CASSQTGAGGELFF. This chain links TRBV5-1 with TRBJ2-2; lacking DNA, the TRBD1 call made by TCRdb goes unchecked. Germline V gives CDR1 SGHRS, CDR2 YFSETQ. This CDR3 spans 14 amino acids.